These 21 T cell receptor beta chains originate from one sample sequenced in a study of cytomegalovirus exposure and HLA in healthy donors. Both 60 Vbeta primers and 13 Jbeta primers went into the PCR. The repertoire was sequenced with immunoSEQ multiplex PCR; TCRdb's copy has only in-frame clones and lacks some. The table records 150,000 to 200,000 clones, 70% to 90% of them present only once. Sequenced input: PBMCs. The receptors here all came from a woman aged 18 to 35 in good health and CMV-seronegative.

The CDR3 is CASSLPGLANEQYF. The CDR3 DNA reads as TGTGCCAGCAGTTTACCGGGACTAGCGAACGAGCAGTACTTC. V and J are TRBV6-1 and TRBJ2-7; 10 bases map to TRBD2. From germline, CDR1 is MNHNS and CDR2 SASEGT. V gave up 5 bases and J gave up 5 bases; unmatched junction bases: 6. The CDR3 contains 14 residues.

The chain recombines TRBV15 with TRBJ2-1; 12 bases are shared with TRBD2. This CDR3 has 15 amino acids. V lost 0 bases and J lost 6; bases outside the gene matches: 0. Germline CDR1 and CDR2: LNHNV and YYDKDF (reference sequence). The DNA for the CDR3 is TGTGCCACCAGCAGAGAACTAGCGGGGGGCAATGAGCAGTTCTTC. It yields the protein CATSRELAGGNEQFF.

This sequence joins TRBV2 and TRBJ2-5; 8 bases fit TRBD2. J gave up 5 bases and V 7 bases, and 15 bases lay outside the gene matches. This CDR3 contains 16 residues. CDR1 SNHLY and CDR2 FYNNEI come from the germline V gene. The CDR3 DNA reads as TGTGCCAGCATCCGACTAGCGCCCGCCGTGGGGGAGACCCAGTACTTC. This translates into CASIRLAPAVGETQYF.

This rearrangement joins TRBV10-3 to TRBJ2-7, with 8 bases aligning to TRBD1. V lost 2 bases to trimming and J lost 5 bases; unmatched junction nucleotides: 8. The CDR3 has 15 residues. The germline V gene has CDR1 ENHRY and CDR2 SYGVKD. For the CDR3, the DNA is TGTGCCATCAGTGAGAGAGAGACAGGGGTAAACGAGCAGTACTTC. Its translation: CAISERETGVNEQYF.

The chain links TRBV30 to TRBJ2-5; 10 nucleotides align to TRBD1. V shed 1 base, J shed 5 bases, and the junction held 4 bases outside the gene matches. The CDR3 length is 14 residues. Germline V gene data show CDR1 as GTSNPN and CDR2 as SVGIG (reference sequence). The CDR3 protein is CAWSGDRGRETQYF. In DNA form, the CDR3 reads TGTGCCTGGAGTGGGGACAGGGGAAGGGAGACCCAGTACTTC. Together with reference TRBV30 and TRBJ2-5, the CDR3 gives the full variable domain: SQTIHQWPATLVQPVGSPLSLECTVEGTSNPNLYWYRQAAGRGLQLLFYSVGIGQISSEVPQNLSASRPQDRQFILSSKKLLLSDSGFYLCAWSGDRGRETQYFGPGTRLLVL.

The chain carries TRBV5-1 and TRBJ1-4, with a tentative D call TRBD1 (6 bases). Germline loops: CDR1 SGHRS, CDR2 YFSETQ. Trimming took off 3 bases at V and 7 bases at J, with 13 bases between the two ends. This CDR3 comprises 14 residues. CDR3 residues: CASSWTQGPEKLFF. In DNA form, the CDR3 reads TGCGCCAGCAGCTGGACACAGGGTCCTGAAAAACTGTTTTTT.

The rearrangement uses TRBV28 and TRBJ2-2; 8 nucleotides agree with TRBD1. The CDR3 has 16 residues. Germline CDR1 MDHEN, CDR2 SYDVKM. V lost 6 bases and J lost 3; bases outside the gene matches: 9. CDR3 sequence: CASRTPGTGYTGELFF. The CDR3 region has the DNA TGTGCCAGCAGAACTCCCGGGACAGGATACACCGGGGAGCTGTTTTTT.

This rearrangement joins TRBV30 to TRBJ1-5; the D gene is possibly TRBD1 (6 bases). Trimming stripped 5 bases from V and 1 base from J, with 9 bases between. The CDR3 runs to 13 residues. Per germline, CDR1 GTSNPN and CDR2 SVGIG (reference sequence). The CDR3 sequence: CAWEGGSNQPQHF. CDR3 DNA: TGTGCCTGGGAGGGGGGGAGCAATCAGCCCCAGCATTTT.

The rearrangement uses TRBV4-1 and TRBJ2-6, with D maybe TRBD1 (6 bases). V lost 0 bases to trimming and J lost 4 bases, with 10 bases between them. The germline V gene encodes CDR1 MGHRA and CDR2 YSYEKL. CDR3 size: 16 residues. CDR3 nucleotides: TGCGCCAGCAGCCAAGAACCAGGGGACGGGGCCAACGTCCTGACTTTC. Residues: CASSQEPGDGANVLTF.

The chain combines TRBV19 with TRBJ1-1; unclear D gene. The V end lost 4 bases, the J end lost 0 bases, and 18 bases lay between the germline ends. This CDR3 is built from 17 residues. The germline gives CDR1 LNHDA, CDR2 SQIVND (reference sequence). The DNA of the CDR3 is TGTGCCAGTAGTAGTTCTAGGAGAGGCCCTATGAACACTGAAGCTTTCTTT. It yields the protein CASSSSRRGPMNTEAFF.

V gene TRBV4-2 combines with J gene TRBJ1-4; D is perhaps TRBD1 (5 bases). V was pared by 1 base and J by 4 bases, with 16 bases between. The CDR3 consists of 17 residues. Germline values: CDR1 LGHNA, CDR2 YNFKEQ. CDR3 region: CASSQVGGGARNEKLFF. The CDR3 coding sequence is TGTGCCAGCAGCCAAGTCGGAGGCGGGGCTCGTAATGAAAAACTGTTTTTT.

This clone was observed a single time. V gene TRBV5-1 combines with J gene TRBJ1-4; no clear D. The ends were cut back, 0 bases at V and 3 bases at J, with 9 bases in the middle. Germline assignment: CDR1 SGHRS and CDR2 YFSETQ. CDR3 length: 15 residues. The DNA of the CDR3 is TGCGCCAGCAGCTTGGGCGGCAGAGCTAATGAAAAACTGTTTTTT. This codes for CASSLGGRANEKLFF.

This clone was picked up a small number of times. The chain employs TRBV7-2 and TRBJ2-5; 9 positions agree with TRBD2. The V gene's germline CDR1 is SGHTA and CDR2 FQGNSA. CDR3 length: 16 residues. Losses at the gene ends were 5 bases for V and 4 bases for J; bases not matched to a gene: 11. As DNA, the CDR3 is TGTGCCAGCAGCAGCGGGGGTAGCGGGGGCAGAGAGACCCAGTACTTC. This codes for CASSSGGSGGRETQYF.

The gene calls are TRBV15 and TRBJ2-3, with 7 bases aligning to TRBD2. V dropped 5 bases and J dropped 4; count of bases not matched to a gene: 3. From germline, CDR1 is LNHNV and CDR2 YYDKDF (reference sequence). There are 13 residues in the CDR3. This chain's CDR3 is CATSFTSADTQYF. The CDR3 bases are TGTGCCACCAGCTTTACTAGCGCAGATACGCAGTATTTT.

This clone showed up just once. The chain employs TRBV7-2 and TRBJ2-1; the match to TRBD2 covers 11 bases. The V gene's germline CDR1 is SGHTA and CDR2 FQGNSA. This CDR3 region has 15 residues. J lost 6 bases, V lost 2 bases, and 3 bases had no gene match. The CDR3, as DNA: TGTGCCAGCAGCTTAAGCCTAGCGGGAGGCAATGAGCAGTTCTTC. This gives the protein CASSLSLAGGNEQFF.

The chain is built from TRBV6-1 and TRBJ2-1, with TRBD2 matching over 11 bases. This CDR3 is 13 amino acids long. Trimming cost V 8 bases and J 8 bases; bases outside gene matches: 5. The germline gives CDR1 MNHNS, CDR2 SASEGT. The CDR3 DNA reads TGTGCCAGCTTTAGCGGGAGGGGAGATGAGCAGTTCTTC. Its protein is CASFSGRGDEQFF.

The CDR3 DNA sequence: TGTGCCAGCAGTCTAGCGGGAACAGACGAGCAGTACTTC. It translates to CASSLAGTDEQYF. V usage is TRBV6-5 and J usage is TRBJ2-7; TRBD2 matches 9 bases. The CDR3 is made up of 13 amino acids. Germline V gene data show CDR1 as MNHEY and CDR2 as SVGAGI. Trimming at V came to 5 bases and at J to 5 bases, leaving 4 bases not matched to a gene.

The chain combines TRBV5-1 with TRBJ2-5, with D possibly being TRBD2 (5 bases). Germline V lookup: CDR1 SGHRS, CDR2 YFSETQ. CDR3 length: 14 residues. The V end was cut by 4 bases, the J end by 11 bases, with 21 bases between. In DNA, the CDR3 is TGCGCCAGCAGCCCGCGGGCCCGAGATGAGGAGCAGTACTTC. Its protein product is CASSPRARDEEQYF.

The gene calls are TRBV7-6 and TRBJ1-3, with D possibly being TRBD1 (5 bases). Germline loops: CDR1 SGHVS, CDR2 FNYEAQ. The CDR3 spans 14 residues. Trimming stripped 4 bases from V and 4 bases from J, with 11 bases between. The CDR3 reads CASSSRVAGNTIYF. DNA of the CDR3: TGTGCCAGCAGCTCCAGGGTCGCCGGAAACACCATATATTTT.

Points on this clone: Germline is not matched at one junction end, which may reflect a read error. The rearrangement links TRBV7-7 to TRBJ2-6; TRBD1 aligns across 12 bases. Germline assignment: CDR1 SSHAT and CDR2 FNYEAQ (reference sequence). This CDR3 contains 17 residues. The CDR3 protein is CASSSGQGARGANVLTF. CDR3 in DNA: TGTGCTAGCAGCTCGGGACAGGGGGCGAGAGGGGCCAACGTCCTGACTTTC.

The J gene is TRBJ1-1, the V gene TRBV5-1, with a weak D call TRBD1 (6 bases). The germline gives CDR1 SGHRS, CDR2 YFSETQ. Trimming removed 4 bases at V and 2 bases at J, with 12 bases between. CDR3 length: 14 amino acids. The CDR3 protein is CASSPDSLNTEAFF. Written as DNA, the CDR3 is TGCGCCAGCAGCCCGGACAGCCTAAACACTGAAGCTTTCTTT.